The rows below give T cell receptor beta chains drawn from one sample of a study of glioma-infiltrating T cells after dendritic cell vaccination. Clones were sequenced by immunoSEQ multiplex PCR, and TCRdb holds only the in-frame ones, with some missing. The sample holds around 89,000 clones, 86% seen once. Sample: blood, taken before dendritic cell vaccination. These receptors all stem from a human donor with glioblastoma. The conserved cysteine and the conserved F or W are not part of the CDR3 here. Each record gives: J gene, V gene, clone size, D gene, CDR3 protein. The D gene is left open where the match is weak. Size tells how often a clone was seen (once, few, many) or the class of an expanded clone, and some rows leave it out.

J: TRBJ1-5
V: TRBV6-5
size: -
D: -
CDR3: ASSRGSPSGQPQH

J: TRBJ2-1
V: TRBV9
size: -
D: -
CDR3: ASSAGSEQF

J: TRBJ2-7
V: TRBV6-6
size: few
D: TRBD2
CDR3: ASSPTSGVYEQY

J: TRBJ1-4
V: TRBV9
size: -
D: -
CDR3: ASSVDGQYEKLF

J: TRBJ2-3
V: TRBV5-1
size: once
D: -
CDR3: ASGASGIGTDTQY

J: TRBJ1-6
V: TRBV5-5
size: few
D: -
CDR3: ASSFGRTGSYNSPLH

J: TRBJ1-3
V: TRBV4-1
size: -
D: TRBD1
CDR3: ASSQGRATGTSGNTIY

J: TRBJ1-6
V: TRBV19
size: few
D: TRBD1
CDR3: ASSRMGTGGNNSPLH

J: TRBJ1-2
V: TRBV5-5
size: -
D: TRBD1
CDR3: ASSKGQGPNYGYT

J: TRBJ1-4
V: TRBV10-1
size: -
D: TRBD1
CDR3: ASSESAGGICVNEKLF

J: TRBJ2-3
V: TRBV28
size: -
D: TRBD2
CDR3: ASSLGGSTDTQY

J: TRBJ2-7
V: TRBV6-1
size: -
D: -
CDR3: ASSEEGSGTYEQY

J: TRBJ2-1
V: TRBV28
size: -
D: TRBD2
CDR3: ASKRRERNNEQF

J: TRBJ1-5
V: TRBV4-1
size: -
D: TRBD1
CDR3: ASSRGQGGQPQH

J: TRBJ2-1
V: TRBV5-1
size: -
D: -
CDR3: ASSLVGTGDNEQF

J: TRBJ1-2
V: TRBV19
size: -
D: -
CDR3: ASSLPRGGDYGYT

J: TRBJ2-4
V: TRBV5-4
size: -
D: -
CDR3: ASSLIGGGNIQY

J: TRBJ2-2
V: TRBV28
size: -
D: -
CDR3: ASSRGRGDTGELF

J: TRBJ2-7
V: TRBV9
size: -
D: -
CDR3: ASSVGRSDTTYEQY

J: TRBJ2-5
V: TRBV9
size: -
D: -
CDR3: ASSAGAQETQY

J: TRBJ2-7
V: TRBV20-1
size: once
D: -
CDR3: SAPDSYEQY

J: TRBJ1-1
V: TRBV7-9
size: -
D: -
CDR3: ASSLATAKTEAF

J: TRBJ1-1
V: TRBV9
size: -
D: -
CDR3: ASRPGRAEAF

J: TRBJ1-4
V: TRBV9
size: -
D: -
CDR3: ASSAHGGGLGEKLF

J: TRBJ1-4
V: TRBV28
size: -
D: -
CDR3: ATRVWTANEKLF

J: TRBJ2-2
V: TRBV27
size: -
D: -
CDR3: ASSLGPLTGELF

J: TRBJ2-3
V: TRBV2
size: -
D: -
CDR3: ASSELDSLTDTQY

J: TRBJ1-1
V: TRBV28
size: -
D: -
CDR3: ASSTQDSNTEAF

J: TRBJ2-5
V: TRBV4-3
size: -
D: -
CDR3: ASSQGGNQETQY

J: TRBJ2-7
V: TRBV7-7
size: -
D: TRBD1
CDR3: ASSPGTGGYEQY

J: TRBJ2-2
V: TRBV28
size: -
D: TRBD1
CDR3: ASFRGTGGTGELF